The rows below give T cell receptor beta chains drawn from one sample of a study of cytomegalovirus exposure and HLA in healthy donors. Sequencing used immunoSEQ multiplex PCR; TCRdb keeps in-frame clones, though not all of them. The sample records roughly 140,000 clones, approximately 80% being singletons. Sequencing input: PBMCs. Receptor source: a woman in her forties in good health and CMV-seropositive. CDR3s include the opening cysteine and the closing phenylalanine or tryptophan. The D gene is left open where the match is weak. Where a row states a size, it is once, few, many or the class of an expanded clone; other rows omit it.

CDR3nt,CDR3aa,d_gene,abundance,v_gene,j_gene
TGTGCCAGCAGCTTAGGAGTCCCAACAGGGGGGCCTGGCTACACCTTC,CASSLGVPTGGPGYTF,TRBD1,-,TRBV7-2,TRBJ1-2
TGTGCCAGCAGTTTATTGGGGACTAGCGGGAACACCGGGGAGCTGTTTTTT,CASSLLGTSGNTGELFF,TRBD2,-,TRBV27,TRBJ2-2
TGTGCCAGCATCCCGGGACAGGGGAACACTGAAGCTTTCTTT,CASIPGQGNTEAFF,TRBD1,-,TRBV5-8,TRBJ1-1
TGTGCCAGCAGTTTGGCAGGGGCATACGAGCAGTACTTC,CASSLAGAYEQYF,-,-,TRBV28,TRBJ2-7
TGTGCCAGTAGTATAATGGGCAGGGGTGGTCAGATGGGCAATCAGCCCCAGCATTTT,CASSIMGRGGQMGNQPQHF,-,once,TRBV19,TRBJ1-5
TGCAGCGTTGAAGATCTACGGGGGGATACGCAGTATTTT,CSVEDLRGDTQYF,-,-,TRBV29-1,TRBJ2-3
TGTGCCTGGAGTTTTCGGGGGACTGGGGACATTCAGTACTTC,CAWSFRGTGDIQYF,-,-,TRBV30,TRBJ2-4
TGTGCCAGCAGTGATATGCAGGGGAAGGGGCAGCCCCAGCATTTT,CASSDMQGKGQPQHF,-,-,TRBV6-1,TRBJ1-5
TGTGCCAGCAGCTTGGTGGGAGGGGAATCCTACGAGCAGTACTTC,CASSLVGGESYEQYF,TRBD2,few,TRBV5-6,TRBJ2-7
TGTGCCAGCAAAGCGGGAGTTCCCGGGGAGCTGTTTTTT,CASKAGVPGELFF,TRBD2,-,TRBV27,TRBJ2-2
TGTGCCAGCAGCGCCGGGCAGGGAGGTTACACCTTC,CASSAGQGGYTF,-,-,TRBV11-2,TRBJ1-2
TGCGCCAGCAGCCAAGGAACGTTGGGGGCAGGGAGCATGACCCAGCATTTT,CASSQGTLGAGSMTQHF,-,few,TRBV4-1,TRBJ1-5
TGTGCCAGCAGCTTAGCGGATCCAACCTACAATGAGCAGTTCTTC,CASSLADPTYNEQFF,-,-,TRBV7-3,TRBJ2-1
TGCGCCAGCAGCTTGTATGGGACTAGCGGGGAATCCTACAATGAGCAGTTCTTC,CASSLYGTSGESYNEQFF,TRBD2,-,TRBV5-1,TRBJ2-1
TGCGCCAGCAGCTTGAACGCGGGAGGCCCGGAGACCCAGTACTTC,CASSLNAGGPETQYF,TRBD2,-,TRBV5-1,TRBJ2-5